Listed below are T cell receptor beta chains from one sample, sequenced in a study of cytomegalovirus exposure and HLA in healthy donors. The method was immunoSEQ multiplex PCR; TCRdb's version includes in-frame clones alone and lacks a portion of them. Of 150,000 or so clones listed, under 80% are singletons. Sequenced sample: PBMCs. The receptors come from a woman in her 30s in good health and CMV-seronegative. Both conserved end residues are part of each CDR3. The D gene is left open where the match is weak. A row's size may be missing; if present it is once, few, many or a size class.

V gene	J gene	clone size	D gene	CDR3 DNA	CDR3 protein
TRBV29-1	TRBJ1-1	NA	NA	TGCAGCGCCCGACAGGTGAACACTGAAGCTTTCTTT	CSARQVNTEAFF
TRBV5-1	TRBJ2-1	NA	TRBD1	TGCGCCAGCAGCCGGGACAGGGATGAGCAGTTCTTC	CASSRDRDEQFF
TRBV15	TRBJ1-1	NA	TRBD1	TGTGCCACCAGCAGGGTACAGGGGAGAGGGAACACTGAAGCTTTCTTT	CATSRVQGRGNTEAFF
TRBV11-2	TRBJ2-7	NA	NA	TGTGCCAGCAGCTTAGGAGCGGTAGAGCAGTACTTC	CASSLGAVEQYF
TRBV4-2	TRBJ2-1	NA	NA	TGTGCCAGCAGCCAAGATCTGCGGGGTAACAATGAGCAGTTCTTC	CASSQDLRGNNEQFF
TRBV19	TRBJ2-7	NA	NA	TGTGCCAGCGGGCGAGGACAGCTCTACGAGCAGTACTTC	CASGRGQLYEQYF
TRBV5-6	TRBJ2-7	NA	TRBD2	TGTGCCAGCAGCGCGGGGGGCCGCCCCTGGGACGAGCAGTACTTC	CASSAGGRPWDEQYF
TRBV18	TRBJ2-3	NA	NA	TGTGCCAGCTCAGCCCCCGGGGATACGCAGTATTTT	CASSAPGDTQYF
TRBV15	TRBJ1-5	NA	TRBD1	TGTGCCACCAGCAGAGGACAGGGTAGTAGGCAGCCCCAGCATTTT	CATSRGQGSRQPQHF
TRBV28	TRBJ1-2	few	TRBD1	TGTGCCAGCAGGAGGGGGGACAGGGACCATGGCTACACCTTC	CASRRGDRDHGYTF
TRBV5-6	TRBJ2-1	NA	TRBD1	TGTGCCAGCAGCCTTTGGGACAGGGCAACCTACAATGAGCAGTTCTTC	CASSLWDRATYNEQFF
TRBV18	TRBJ1-6	NA	NA	TGTGCCAGCTCACGGGAAAGCGGGGGAAATTCACCCCTCCACTTT	CASSRESGGNSPLHF
TRBV2	TRBJ2-6	NA	NA	TGTGCCAGCAAGTCAGGGGCAGGCGGGGCCAACGTCCTGACTTTC	CASKSGAGGANVLTF
TRBV2	TRBJ1-5	NA	NA	TGTGCCAGCAGTGGAATTACGGTGGCAGGGGAGAGCAATCAGCCCCAGCATTTT	CASSGITVAGESNQPQHF
TRBV7-9	TRBJ2-5	NA	NA	TGTGCCAGCATGCGAACAGTAAACCAAGAGACCCAGTACTTC	CASMRTVNQETQYF
TRBV6-1	TRBJ1-2	NA	NA	TGTGCCAGCAGGGTTCGGGGATCAGACTATGGCTACACCTTC	CASRVRGSDYGYTF
TRBV2	TRBJ2-7	NA	TRBD2	TGTGCCAGCAGTGAGGAAGCGGGGGCTGGCTACGAGCAGTACTTC	CASSEEAGAGYEQYF
TRBV7-2	TRBJ2-5	NA	TRBD1	TGTGCCAGCAGCGCGGGGACAGGCCTAGAGACCCAGTACTTC	CASSAGTGLETQYF
TRBV15	TRBJ1-1	few	TRBD1	TGTGCCACCAGCGGGACAGGGGGCTTTACTGAAGCTTTCTTT	CATSGTGGFTEAFF
TRBV5-1	TRBJ2-1	NA	TRBD2	TGCGCCAGCAGCCTTAGCGGGGGGTCTTACAATGAGCAGTTCTTC	CASSLSGGSYNEQFF
TRBV9	TRBJ2-5	NA	TRBD2	TGTGCCAGCGCCCGGAGCGGGGGGGCTGTTGGCAAAGAGACCCAGTACTTC	CASARSGGAVGKETQYF
TRBV6-5	TRBJ1-2	NA	NA	TGTGCCAGCAGTCGCGGACAGACCAACTATGGCTACACCTTC	CASSRGQTNYGYTF